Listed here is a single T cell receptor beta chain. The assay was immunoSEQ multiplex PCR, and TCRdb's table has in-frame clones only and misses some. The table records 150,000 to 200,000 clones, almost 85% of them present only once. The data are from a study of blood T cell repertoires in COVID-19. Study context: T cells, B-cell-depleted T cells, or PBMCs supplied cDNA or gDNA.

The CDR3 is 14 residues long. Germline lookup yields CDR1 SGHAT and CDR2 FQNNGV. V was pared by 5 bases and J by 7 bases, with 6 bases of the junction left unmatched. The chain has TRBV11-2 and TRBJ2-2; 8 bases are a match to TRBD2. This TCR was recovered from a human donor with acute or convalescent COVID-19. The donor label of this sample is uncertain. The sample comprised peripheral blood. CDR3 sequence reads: CASSPPREGGELFF. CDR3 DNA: TGTGCCAGCAGCCCCCCCCGGGAGGGCGGGGAGCTGTTTTTT.